This T cell receptor (beta chain) emerged from a study of human T cells and chemical hapten exposure (dated by TCRdb to 2020 to 2022). Context from the whole study: For sensitization, 2% DPC in acetone was applied to a roughly 2 cm by roughly 2 cm area of upper inner arm skin. Twenty-nine alopecia patients gave blood for TCR sequencing at one to four time points (pre-sensitization, 2, 6 and 24 weeks). The mostly female patient cohort included alopecia areata with under or over 50% scalp involvement, alopecia totalis and alopecia universalis. Blood samples were taken from patients before sensitization (week 0) and then at 2, 6 and about 24 weeks after DPC sensitization. This study followed changes in the peripheral blood TCR repertoire in vivo during primary and secondary sensitization of alopecia patients to the hapten diphenylcyclopropenone (DPC). Libraries were pooled for sequencing, and variation in per-sample TCR yields was attributed mainly to small differences in library volumes within the pool. Weekly therapeutic DPC doses were additionally applied to the scalp of patients throughout the approximately 24-week study period. Patch testing on the upper back used Finn chambers containing 0.01% DPC, with scoring done after 6 days according to International Contact Dermatitis Research Group standards. The paper's findings and limits, for the study overall: DPC sensitization did not change how many TCRs were above 1 in 1000 frequency, and no evidence was found of alterations in global repertoire structure. A positive correlation was found between the number of PT1 expanded TCRs and patch test score, with significance reached at thresholds 8, 16 and 32 but not 4. Compared with pre-sensitization or healthy control sets, expanded TCRs formed significantly more large CDR3 similarity clusters, which is consistent with antigen-driven responses. Repeated subsampling changed both the strength of the expansion versus patch-test correlation and the threshold at which that correlation became significant. Because every patient had alopecia, a presumed autoimmune disease, the patients' immune response might differ from that of healthy individuals.

The library was prepared using RACE. Sequenced using a NextSeq 500. During library preparation, unique molecular identifiers were attached to individual cDNA molecules so that TCRs could be counted quantitatively and reproducibly. For every blood RNA sample, sequencing covered both the TCR alpha and TCR beta chains. In the authors' own workflow: Samples had a median of around 92,000 TCRs, with a range from about 23,224 to 750,000. The Decombinator software suite was used to annotate the V, J and CDR3 of the TCR reads. To make PS versus PT1 abundance plots, every sample was subsampled to the same number of TCRs (28,000). Expanded TCRs were defined as absent before sensitization and observed at least eight times at the 2-week time point. TCRdb trimmed the raw reads at Q25, called clones with MiXCR and kept productive beta chains. A single entry per CDR3 protein holds the most common genes and DNA from its merged rows. Here the V and J calls rest on TCRdb's processing, not on the authors' analysis. Across this sample there are more than 90,000 distinct CDR3 sequences, with approximately 10% seen only once. The ten largest clones represent 2.5% to 3.5% of the sample.

The meaning of the sample's time point label: patch test 2, 6 weeks after DPC sensitization. Explained via the paper, the treatment or condition label denotes: therapeutic diphenylcyclopropenone sensitization with weekly scalp DPC. At every patch-test visit, the blood draw took place before the patch test was put on. Eligible patients were aged 18 to 70, diagnosed with alopecia, deemed suitable for DPC therapy, and excluded if pregnant. Total RNA was extracted from unfractionated whole blood collected in Tempus Blood RNA tubes. CDR1 and CDR2 are read off the germline V gene (reference sequence) as DFQATT and SNEGSKA. V drops 1 base and J drops 2 bases, leaving 6 bases in between. There are 14 amino acids in the CDR3, from cysteine to phenylalanine inclusive. The kept DNA is CDR3 alone, 42 bases in frame from the first base. With respect to this clonotype: Its antigen is not yet known. Base qualities are missing; no much larger clone stands one base away.

The sequences come from whole blood, collected in connection with sensitization to the hapten diphenylcyclopropenone (DPC). In this chain, TRBV20-1 is recombined with TRBJ2-6, and the D gene may be TRBD2, 5 bases matching. This TCR was sampled from a woman in her thirties or forties with alopecia areata. Some clones in this sample may be carry-over from other donors' samples. This receptor has the CDR3 CSARAGAGANVLTF. The bases are TGCAGTGCTAGAGCCGGGGCTGGGGCCAACGTCCTGACTTTC.